This TCR beta chain was retrieved from a study of PD-L1 blockade in urothelial cancer. Study conclusions and caveats: Sub-median blood TCR clonality before treatment predicted longer survival. Clones that were tumor-associated expanded more in the blood of durable-benefit patients at 3 weeks.

CDR3 length: 15 amino acids. CDR1 MNHEY and CDR2 SMNVEV come from the germline V gene (reference sequence). Trimming stripped 3 bases from V and 3 bases from J, with 13 bases between. TCR analog templates of synthetic origin were spiked into each PCR. Sequencing was performed with immunoSEQ multiplex PCR; in TCRdb, only in-frame clones are kept and a portion is missing. In the table there are about 100,000 clones, about 90% of which are singletons. Points on this clone: Its cognate antigen is unknown.

The V gene is TRBV27, the J gene TRBJ2-3; D is perhaps TRBD2 (5 bases). This material consisted of PBMCs, taken around atezolizumab (anti-PD-L1) treatment. The receptor comes from a woman older than 75 with urothelial cancer. In DNA, the CDR3 is TGTGCCAGCAGTTTGAGAGGGAAACGGACAGATACGCAGTATTTT. It translates to CASSLRGKRTDTQYF.